One sample yielded the 28 T cell receptor beta chains listed below, sequenced in a study of CD8 T cells in ankylosing spondylitis. Overall study findings and caveats: Ankylosing spondylitis blood appeared to be characterized by a TCR beta motif of eight highly homologous variants.

Their antigens remain unidentified. TCRdb ran MiXCR on the 5' RACE reads and lists one entry per CDR3 protein. The data contain about 210,000 distinct CDR3 sequences, about 7% of them seen just once; the ten biggest clones take up 13% to 15%. Sequencing used blood, either unsorted or a sorted T cell fraction (not recorded which). The receptor set was obtained from a male donor with ankylosing spondylitis.

In regard to this clonotype: Germline is not matched at one junction end, which may reflect a read error. The gene calls are TRBV10-3 and TRBJ2-1; D remains unclear. Germline V lookup: CDR1 ENHRY, CDR2 SYGVKD. This CDR3 comprises 11 residues. The CDR3 DNA sequence: TGTGCCATCAAAGTAGGTGTTGAGGAGTTCTTC. Its protein is CAIKVGVEEFF.

This clonotype was detected many times. The chain has TRBV20-1 and TRBJ2-7; 7 bases agree with TRBD1. This CDR3 is 13 amino acids long. Losses at the gene ends were 4 bases for V and 0 bases for J; bases not matched to a gene: 3. The germline V gene encodes CDR1 DFQATT and CDR2 SNEGSKA (reference sequence). The DNA for the CDR3 is TGCAGTGCTAACGACAGGGCCTCCTACGAGCAGTACTTC. It encodes CSANDRASYEQYF.

With respect to this clonotype: Just one base apart from a much larger clone, this may be a read error. V gene TRBV19 combines with J gene TRBJ1-1, with D possibly being TRBD1 (6 bases). Germline CDR1 and CDR2: LNHDA and SQIVND (reference sequence). The CDR3 runs to 13 residues. CDR3 region: CASSVDRQTEAFF. As DNA, the CDR3 is TGTGCCAGTAGTGTAGACAGGCAGACTGAAGCTTTCTTT.

This clonotype was seen at least ten times. This chain connects TRBV15 to TRBJ1-5; a weak D match, TRBD1 (5 bases). The length of the CDR3 is 14 residues. V lost 3 bases to trimming and J lost 5 bases, with 11 bases between them. Germline loops: CDR1 LNHNV, CDR2 YYDKDF (reference sequence). The CDR3 spells CATSSWGGDQPQHF. The CDR3 coding sequence is TGTGCCACCAGCAGCTGGGGGGGGGATCAGCCCCAGCATTTT.

The J gene is TRBJ2-2, the V gene TRBV7-6; no definite D call. This CDR3 comprises 14 residues. V was cut by 5 bases and J by 2 bases, with 9 bases left in between. Per germline, CDR1 SGHVS and CDR2 FNYEAQ. CDR3 nucleotide sequence: TGTGCCAGCAGCCCTGAAAAAAACACCGGGGAGCTGTTTTTT. It yields the protein CASSPEKNTGELFF.

This clonotype came up many times. The chain is built from TRBV11-1 and TRBJ2-1; perhaps D is TRBD1 or TRBD2 (5 bases each). The V end lost 5 bases, the J end lost 6 bases, and 14 bases lay between the germline ends. In germline, CDR1 is SGHAT, CDR2 FQDESV (reference sequence). This CDR3 contains 14 residues. CDR3 nucleotides: TGTGCCAGCAGCACACGGTGGGACCTCAATGAGCAGTTCTTC. Translated: CASSTRWDLNEQFF. Complete variable domain (other parts from reference TRBV11-1 and TRBJ2-1): EAEVAQSPRYKITEKSQAVAFWCDPISGHATLYWYRQILGQGPELLVQFQDESVVDDSQLPKDRFSAERLKGVDSTLKIQPAELGDSAMYLCASSTRWDLNEQFFGPGTRLTVL.

This chain joins TRBV6-5 and TRBJ1-2; D call uncertain. Germline V lookup: CDR1 MNHEY, CDR2 SVGAGI. There are 13 residues in the CDR3. V was clipped by 0 bases and J by 8 bases, with 10 bases between them. For the CDR3, the DNA is TGTGCCAGCAGTTACTCTGCCGTCGGGGGCTACACCTTC. Its protein is CASSYSAVGGYTF.

In its sample, this clonotype was seen many times. J is TRBJ1-2 and V is TRBV7-9, with 7 nucleotides matching TRBD1. Unmatched junction bases numbered 8, after V lost 5 bases and J lost 8 bases. This CDR3 region has 13 residues. The germline V gene encodes CDR1 SEHNR and CDR2 FQNEAQ (reference sequence). CDR3 sequence: CASSPGTVGGYTF. The CDR3 nucleotides are TGTGCCAGCAGCCCGGGGACAGTTGGCGGCTACACCTTC.

This clonotype was picked up a small number of times. DNA of the CDR3: TGTGCCAGCAGCACAAGCGGGAGCCCCACAGATACGCAGTATTTT. This encodes CASSTSGSPTDTQYF. The chain has TRBV7-6 and TRBJ2-3, with TRBD2 matching 8 bases. Trimming at V came to 5 bases and at J to 2 bases, leaving 6 bases not matched to a gene. The length of the CDR3 is 15 residues. CDR1 and CDR2 (germline): SGHVS, FNYEAQ.

The chain uses TRBV28 and TRBJ2-1; D uncertain. Deletions cut 5 bases from V and 9 bases from J, with 11 bases between. This CDR3 spans 12 amino acids. Germline values: CDR1 MDHEN, CDR2 SYDVKM. CDR3 sequence reads: CASSPSLGEQFF. CDR3 sequence (DNA): TGTGCCAGCAGTCCTTCACTGGGTGAGCAGTTCTTC.

The J gene is TRBJ2-3, the V gene TRBV20-1; 11 bases agree with TRBD2. The CDR3 loop spans 14 amino acids. V gave up 6 bases and J gave up 9 bases; unmatched junction bases: 11. Germline V CDR1 and CDR2: DFQATT, SNEGSKA (reference sequence). DNA of the CDR3: TGCAGTGCCATGACTAGCGGGGAAGTTAGAACGCAGTATTTT. Protein sequence: CSAMTSGEVRTQYF.

In its sample, this clonotype was seen many times. V is TRBV7-9 and J is TRBJ2-7; D ambiguous. This CDR3 comprises 16 residues. Trimming took off 4 bases at V and 2 bases at J, with 18 bases between the two ends. Germline CDR1 SEHNR, CDR2 FQNEAQ (reference sequence). This CDR3 reads CASSSPISDEAYEQYF. The CDR3 DNA reads TGTGCCAGCAGCTCACCCATCAGTGACGAAGCCTACGAGCAGTACTTC.

This clonotype was seen ten or more times. The chain joins TRBV15 to TRBJ1-1; perhaps TRBD1 as D (5 bases). The V and J ends lost 3 bases and 11 bases respectively, with 16 bases between them. Per the germline V gene, CDR1 is LNHNV and CDR2 is YYDKDF (reference sequence). The CDR3 runs 13 residues. CDR3 sequence: CATSSGEGRVAFF. The CDR3 DNA reads as TGTGCCACCAGCAGTGGGGAAGGCAGGGTGGCTTTCTTT.

This chain links TRBV11-1 with TRBJ1-5; 7 bases line up with TRBD1. Unmatched junction bases numbered 13, after V lost 5 bases and J lost 0 bases. Germline CDR1 and CDR2: SGHAT and FQDESV (reference sequence). This CDR3 spans 18 amino acids. Written as DNA, the CDR3 is TGTGCCAGCAGCAGCCGGGACAGCGCGCGTTATAGCAATCAGCCCCAGCATTTT. Protein sequence: CASSSRDSARYSNQPQHF.

In its sample, this clonotype was seen a few times. This chain joins TRBV5-1 and TRBJ2-1; D call uncertain. CDR1 and CDR2 from the germline V gene are SGHRS and YFSETQ. Deletions cut 4 bases from V and 9 bases from J, with 17 bases between. The CDR3 runs 14 residues. CDR3 DNA: TGCGCCAGCAGCCCGGCGCCAGGCCCTCCTGAGCAGTTCTTC. It yields the protein CASSPAPGPPEQFF. Full variable domain (rest looked up from reference TRBV5-1 and TRBJ2-1): KAGVTQTPRYLIKTRGQQVTLSCSPISGHRSVSWYQQTPGQGLQFLFEYFSETQRNKGNFPGRFSGRQFSNSRSEMNVSTLELGDSALYLCASSPAPGPPEQFFGPGTRLTVL.

This clonotype was picked up many times. V and J are TRBV9 and TRBJ2-5; 9 nucleotides match TRBD2. Germline V lookup: CDR1 SGDLS, CDR2 YYNGEE. The ends lost 3 bases at V and 2 bases at J; junction bases unmatched: 11. This CDR3 has 17 amino acids. The CDR3 bases are TGTGCCAGCAGCGAACCTCCAGCGGGAGGTCGGCAAGAGACCCAGTACTTC. This translates into CASSEPPAGGRQETQYF.

The rearrangement uses TRBV10-3 and TRBJ2-7, with D perhaps TRBD1 or TRBD2 (5 bases each). The germline gives CDR1 ENHRY, CDR2 SYGVKD. CDR3 length: 13 residues. V lost 6 bases to trimming and J lost 5 bases, with 14 bases between them. The CDR3 region is CAISPGPRDEQYF. In DNA form, the CDR3 reads TGTGCCATCAGCCCGGGACCCCGGGACGAGCAGTACTTC.

The gene calls are TRBV19 and TRBJ2-4; no definite D call. This CDR3 spans 14 amino acids. Trimming cost V 4 bases and J 2 bases, with 9 bases left between them. CDR1 is LNHDA and CDR2 is SQIVND in the germline V gene (reference sequence). The CDR3 DNA sequence: TGTGCCAGTAGTACACAGATAACCAAAAACATTCAGTACTTC. Its translation is CASSTQITKNIQYF.

This clonotype was detected a few times. The gene calls are TRBV7-2 and TRBJ2-1, with 10 bases lining up with TRBD2. There are 17 residues in the CDR3. Unmatched junction bases numbered 9, after V lost 5 bases and J lost 2 bases. The germline CDR1 and CDR2 sequences are SGHTA and FQGNSA. In DNA form, the CDR3 reads TGTGCCAGCAGCCCTAGTACCGGGACTAGCGCCTACAATGAGCAGTTCTTC. It yields the protein CASSPSTGTSAYNEQFF.

This clonotype turned up a few times. The V call is TRBV12-3 or TRBV12-4, the J call TRBJ2-7, with 10 bases lining up with TRBD2. CDR3 length: 15 amino acids. After removal of 5 bases from V and 7 bases from J, the junction contained 11 bases not matched to a gene. The CDR3 loop reads CASSMPLAGEGEQYF. CDR3 DNA: TGTGCCAGCAGTATGCCGCTAGCGGGAGAAGGTGAGCAGTACTTC.

This clonotype showed up many times. This sequence joins TRBV7-6 and TRBJ2-1; tentative D call: TRBD2 (6 bases). This CDR3 is 18 amino acids long. The V and J ends lost 2 bases and 8 bases respectively, with 25 bases between them. Germline lookup yields CDR1 SGHVS and CDR2 FNYEAQ. The CDR3 DNA is TGTGCCAGCAGCTTAACTCGGGACGGGAGAAAAATGGTCCATGAGCAGTTCTTC. This encodes CASSLTRDGRKMVHEQFF.

Only a few counts were recorded for this clonotype. The genes are TRBV7-2 and TRBJ2-3, with D hard to call. This CDR3 contains 15 residues. Germline loops: CDR1 SGHTA, CDR2 FQGNSA. The V and J ends lost 3 bases and 2 bases respectively, with 12 bases between them. CDR3: CASSLVGPYTDTQYF. CDR3 in DNA: TGTGCCAGCAGCTTGGTCGGACCCTACACAGATACGCAGTATTTT.

This clonotype was detected ten times or more. The chain combines TRBV27 with TRBJ1-4; D is possibly TRBD1 (5 bases). V shed 0 bases and J shed 7 bases, with 9 bases lying between them. The CDR3 covers 14 residues. CDR1 and CDR2 (germline): MNHEY, SMNVEV (reference sequence). The DNA of the CDR3 is TGTGCCAGCAGTTTATCCGGGGCTCCTGAAAAACTGTTTTTT. This translates into CASSLSGAPEKLFF.

This clonotype was seen at least ten times. V is TRBV5-5 and J is TRBJ2-1; D tentatively fits TRBD1 or TRBD2 (6 bases each). CDR3 size: 15 residues. V dropped 4 bases and J dropped 7 bases, with 18 bases sitting between them. In germline, CDR1 is SGHKS, CDR2 YYEKEE (reference sequence). CDR3 DNA: TGTGCCAGCAGCCTCGGAGAAGGGGGGCTAAATGAGCAGTTCTTC. This gives the protein CASSLGEGGLNEQFF.

This clonotype was observed a handful of times. This chain uses TRBV4-2 with TRBJ1-2; the D is unclear. The CDR3 spans 12 residues. Trimming shortened V by 2 bases and J by 11 bases, and 12 bases separated the two germline ends. CDR1 is LGHNA and CDR2 is YNFKEQ in the germline V gene. The chain's CDR3 is CASSQRPLVYTF. As DNA, the CDR3 is TGTGCCAGCAGCCAAAGGCCCCTCGTATACACCTTC.

Only a few counts were recorded for this clonotype. Here the CDR3 DNA reads TGTGCCAGCAGCTTGATTGGGGCAACTAATGAAAAACTGTTTTTT. Translation gives CASSLIGATNEKLFF. The chain is built from TRBV5-5 and TRBJ1-4; the D is unclear. This CDR3 is built from 15 residues. Germline assignment: CDR1 SGHKS and CDR2 YYEKEE (reference sequence). Trimming shortened V by 1 base and J by 0 bases, and 7 bases separated the two germline ends.

This clonotype was observed many times. The V call is TRBV7-6, the J call TRBJ2-7, with 14 bases fitting TRBD2. CDR3 length: 17 residues. CDR1 and CDR2 from the germline V gene are SGHVS and FNYEAQ. The ends lost 5 bases at V and 4 bases at J; junction bases unmatched: 10. The CDR3 DNA follows: TGTGCCAGCAGCCCCGGGACTAGCGGGGGATCCAGATACGAGCAGTACTTC. Amino acids: CASSPGTSGGSRYEQYF.

There are a few counts of this clonotype. The chain recombines TRBV7-9 with TRBJ2-2, with 7 positions matching TRBD2. The CDR3 consists of 14 residues. Losses at the gene ends were 4 bases for V and 6 bases for J; bases not matched to a gene: 5. Germline assignment: CDR1 SEHNR and CDR2 FQNEAQ (reference sequence). The CDR3 bases are TGTGCCAGCAGCTCAAGCGGGGTGTCCGGGGAGCTGTTTTTT. Its translation: CASSSSGVSGELFF.